This T cell receptor (beta chain) was obtained from a study of blood T cell repertoires in COVID-19. The overall study: COVID-19 samples collected from the United States, Italy and Spain covered acute and convalescent phases. The analysed material was cDNA or gDNA that came from T cells, B-cell-depleted T cells, or PBMCs.

This clone was seen a few times. Profiling relied on immunoSEQ multiplex PCR, and the TCRdb table lists in-frame clones only, not all of them. Of over 150,000 clones listed, about 85% are singletons. In Seattle, patients joined the study during active infection and were tracked longitudinally. V was clipped by 2 bases and J by 0 bases, with 8 bases between them. CDR3 length: 14 residues. CDR1 is SGHRS and CDR2 is YFSETQ in the germline V gene. Material for sequencing was peripheral blood. The chain links TRBV5-1 to TRBJ1-2, with D unresolved. The source is a man aged 60 to 69 with COVID-19, enrolled during active disease. In nucleotides, the CDR3 is TGCGCCAGCAGCTTCAGTGACACTAACTATGGCTACACCTTC. As protein: CASSFSDTNYGYTF.